This entry is about one T cell receptor beta chain. V lost 3 bases to trimming and J lost 0 bases; unmatched junction nucleotides: 11. Germline V gene data show CDR1 as LNHDA and CDR2 as SQIVND (reference sequence). The CDR3 consists of 19 residues. How the authors handled the data: Amplification of reference gene primers provided the estimated nucleated cell counts. Some clones are missing from TCRdb's copy, which holds only in-frame ones; the method was immunoSEQ multiplex PCR. V, J and clone size are taken as reported in that table, and D and trimming were inferred from the DNA itself. The profile shows around 170,000 clones, roughly 84% of them singletons. This sample is part of a study of blood T cell repertoires in COVID-19. Study-wide background: The United States, Italy and Spain were the sources of the acute and convalescent COVID-19 samples. Sources were T cells, B-cell-depleted T cells, or PBMCs; the material itself was cDNA or gDNA.

The chain joins TRBV19 to TRBJ2-1; TRBD2 matches 10 bases. The sequencing sample was made of peripheral blood. The sequence was collected from a man aged 45-65 years with active or convalescent COVID-19. DNA for the CDR3: TGTGCCAGTAGTATGGGGCTAGCGGGAGCCTCGAGCTCCTACAATGAGCAGTTCTTC. Its translation is CASSMGLAGASSSYNEQFF.